One sample yielded the 23 T cell receptor beta chains listed below, sequenced in a study of shared clonotypes between healthy human individuals. CD45RO-negative cells were positively selected for CCR7, leaving out terminally differentiated effector memory CD45RA+ cells. Assay used: immunoSEQ multiplex PCR; TCRdb lists only in-frame clones, some missing. The data show under 2,000,000 clones, about 95% seen once. Sequencing was carried out using naive CD8+ T cells sorted from blood. The origin of the receptors is a man in his late teens or twenties in good health.

The genes are TRBV6-5 and TRBJ2-3; D is possibly TRBD2 (5 bases). This CDR3 has 13 residues. Germline V gene sequence: CDR1 MNHEY, CDR2 SVGAGI. V was cut by 2 bases and J by 5 bases, with 8 bases left in between. CDR3 sequence reads: CASSYDYLDTQYF. DNA of the CDR3: TGTGCCAGCAGTTACGACTACTTAGATACGCAGTATTTT.

This chain joins TRBV2 and TRBJ2-7; D remains ambiguous. Trimming shortened V by 6 bases and J by 1 base, and 10 bases separated the two germline ends. Looked up from germline, CDR1 is SNHLY and CDR2 is FYNNEI. The CDR3 extends over 13 amino acids. The CDR3 DNA is TGTGCCAGCAGCCCTCCGGGTTCCTACGAGCAGTACTTC. Translated: CASSPPGSYEQYF.

CDR3 bases: TGTGCCAGCAGTCTACCCGGGGAGCTGTTTTTT. Its translation is CASSLPGELFF. This chain joins TRBV6-6 and TRBJ2-2; D not certain. The CDR3 has 11 amino acids. The V end was cut by 5 bases, the J end by 6 bases, with 4 bases between. Looked up from germline, CDR1 is MNHNY and CDR2 is SVGAGI (reference sequence).

The CDR3 is CASSYSSQVYGYTF. CDR3 nucleotide sequence: TGTGCCAGCAGTTACTCGAGTCAGGTCTATGGCTACACCTTC. The chain couples TRBV6-5 to TRBJ1-2; D ambiguous. CDR3 length: 14 residues. The germline gives CDR1 MNHEY, CDR2 SVGAGI. V lost 0 bases, J lost 4 bases, and 9 bases lay in between.

J is TRBJ2-1 and V is TRBV13, with D unresolved. The germline V and J ends were trimmed by 0 bases and 0 bases, with 9 bases remaining between them. Germline assignment: CDR1 PRHDT and CDR2 FYEKMQ (reference sequence). CDR3 size: 16 residues. CDR3 DNA: TGTGCCAGCAGCTTAGGCCAGGAAAGCTCCTACAATGAGCAGTTCTTC. Protein sequence: CASSLGQESSYNEQFF.

V and J are TRBV15 and TRBJ2-7; tentatively, D is TRBD2 (5 bases). The CDR3 is 13 amino acids. Trimming removed 0 bases at V and 3 bases at J, with 6 bases between. Germline CDR1 reads LNHNV; CDR2 reads YYDKDF (reference sequence). CDR3 loop: CATSRDEGYEQYF. The CDR3, as DNA: TGTGCCACCAGCAGAGATGAGGGCTACGAGCAGTACTTC.

With regard to this clone: Different DNA sequences within this sample yield the same CDR3. The rearrangement uses TRBV7-8 and TRBJ2-7; D is unclear. The CDR3 is made up of 13 amino acids. V was pared by 0 bases and J by 0 bases, with 3 bases between. Germline CDR1 is SGHVS and CDR2 is FQNEAQ. The CDR3 region is CASSLALSYEQYF. Here the CDR3 DNA reads TGTGCCAGCAGCTTAGCGCTCTCCTACGAGCAGTACTTC.

The V gene is TRBV7-3, the J gene TRBJ2-1, with D perhaps TRBD1 (5 bases). The V gene's germline CDR1 is SGHTA and CDR2 FQGTGA. V gave up 2 bases and J gave up 0 bases, with 8 bases separating them. The CDR3 loop spans 15 amino acids. CDR3 in amino acids: CASSLQGSSYNEQFF. The CDR3 DNA follows: TGTGCCAGCAGCTTACAGGGAAGCTCCTACAATGAGCAGTTCTTC. The full variable domain, with the rest looked up from reference TRBV7-3 and TRBJ2-1, is GAGVSQTPSNKVTEKGKYVELRCDPISGHTALYWYRQSLGQGPEFLIYFQGTGAADDSGLPNDRFFAVRPEGSVSTLKIQRTERGDSAVYLCASSLQGSSYNEQFFGPGTRLTVL.

The chain combines TRBV4-1 with TRBJ2-7, with D perhaps given as TRBD1 or TRBD2 (6 bases each). Looked up from germline, CDR1 is MGHRA and CDR2 is YSYEKL. V lost 4 bases and J lost 2, with 24 bases in between. CDR3 length equals 18 residues. For the CDR3, the DNA is TGCGCCAGCAGCCTCCGCCCTGAACAGGGAAGGGGGGCCTACGAGCAGTACTTC. Translating it yields CASSLRPEQGRGAYEQYF.

This clone was recorded once. The chain has TRBV30 and TRBJ2-7, with 8 bases matching TRBD2. Unmatched junction bases numbered 0, after V lost 5 bases and J lost 0 bases. Germline CDR1 is GTSNPN and CDR2 is SVGIG (reference sequence). This CDR3 has 12 residues. For the CDR3, the DNA is TGTGCCTGGGGACTAGCCTCCTACGAGCAGTACTTC. This sequence encodes CAWGLASYEQYF.

The V call is TRBV7-8, the J call TRBJ2-1; possible D gene TRBD2, 5 bases. The CDR3 runs to 13 residues. CDR1 and CDR2 (germline): SGHVS, FQNEAQ. V was clipped by 4 bases and J by 4 bases, with 8 bases between them. The CDR3 region is CASSSSGYNEQFF. The DNA for the CDR3 is TGTGCCAGCAGCTCGAGCGGATACAATGAGCAGTTCTTC.

For this clone: The identical CDR3 is also encoded by other nucleotide sequences in the sample. The V gene is TRBV7-6, the J gene TRBJ1-1, with no clear D. The CDR3 covers 13 residues. CDR1 SGHVS and CDR2 FNYEAQ come from the germline V gene. V lost 5 bases, J lost 4 bases, and 11 bases lay in between. CDR3 coding DNA: TGTGCCAGCAGCCCGCCCGCGGGCACTGAAGCTTTCTTT. Its translation is CASSPPAGTEAFF.

The rearrangement links TRBV5-1 to TRBJ2-7; TRBD2 agrees at 13 bases. Per the germline V gene, CDR1 is SGHRS and CDR2 is YFSETQ. The CDR3 totals 19 residues. J lost 3 bases, V lost 4 bases, and 16 bases had no gene match. CDR3 loop: CASSLARTSGSGTNYEQYF. CDR3 DNA: TGCGCCAGCAGCCTGGCCCGGACTAGCGGGAGCGGAACTAACTACGAGCAGTACTTC.

The chain combines TRBV19 with TRBJ2-1; possibly TRBD2 for D (6 bases). The CDR3 loop spans 13 amino acids. The germline gives CDR1 LNHDA, CDR2 SQIVND (reference sequence). Trimming left V 4 bases short and J 5 bases short, with 9 bases between. The DNA for the CDR3 is TGTGCCAGTAGTACCGGACTAAACAATGAGCAGTTCTTC. Encoded protein: CASSTGLNNEQFF.

The chain employs TRBV11-2 and TRBJ2-3; D is undetermined. The CDR3 totals 15 residues. CDR1 and CDR2 from the germline V gene are SGHAT and FQNNGV. V gave up 1 base and J gave up 2 bases, with 10 bases separating them. The CDR3 protein is CASSLGSGYTDTQYF. The CDR3, as DNA: TGTGCCAGCAGCTTAGGGTCCGGGTACACAGATACGCAGTATTTT.

The chain recombines TRBV19 with TRBJ1-1; perhaps TRBD1 as D (5 bases). The CDR3 has 15 amino acids. V gave up 5 bases and J gave up 2 bases, with 15 bases separating them. Germline lookup yields CDR1 LNHDA and CDR2 SQIVND (reference sequence). CDR3 loop: CASSPRGPYNTEAFF. CDR3 bases: TGTGCCAGTAGTCCCCGGGGACCATACAACACTGAAGCTTTCTTT.

This chain uses TRBV7-6 with TRBJ1-5; D uncertain. The CDR3 consists of 14 residues. V shed 2 bases and J shed 6 bases, with 11 bases lying between them. In germline, CDR1 is SGHVS, CDR2 FNYEAQ. CDR3 DNA sequence: TGTGCCAGCAGCTTAATTTTTCAGTTTCAGCCCCAGCATTTT. It is translated as CASSLIFQFQPQHF.

The rearrangement links TRBV10-3 to TRBJ2-7, with D perhaps matching TRBD1 (6 bases). V shed 2 bases and J shed 7 bases, with 24 bases lying between them. The CDR3 length is 17 residues. Germline loops: CDR1 ENHRY, CDR2 SYGVKD. Here the CDR3 DNA reads TGTGCCATCAGTGAGGGCCCTGAGGGGGAGCCCCTCTGGGAGCAGTACTTC. Translating it yields CAISEGPEGEPLWEQYF.

The chain links TRBV5-4 to TRBJ2-7; D is undetermined. CDR3 size: 13 residues. Trimming pared 7 bases from V and 2 bases from J, leaving 13 bases between. The germline V gene encodes CDR1 SGHNT and CDR2 YYREEE (reference sequence). The CDR3 here is CASAAGTAYEQYF. CDR3 DNA: TGTGCCAGCGCGGCAGGTACGGCCTACGAGCAGTACTTC.

This rearrangement joins TRBV11-2 to TRBJ2-7; D might be TRBD2 (7 bases). The CDR3 spans 15 residues. V was cut by 2 bases and J by 3 bases, with 14 bases left in between. Germline V gene lookup returns CDR1 SGHAT and CDR2 FQNNGV. CDR3 sequence: CASSLFAGASYEQYF. Here the CDR3 DNA reads TGTGCCAGCAGCTTATTTGCGGGGGCGAGCTACGAGCAGTACTTC.

The genes are TRBV2 and TRBJ2-2, with 9 bases that match TRBD1. V dropped 6 bases and J dropped 3; count of bases not matched to a gene: 2. CDR3 length: 14 residues. Looked up from germline, CDR1 is SNHLY and CDR2 is FYNNEI. DNA of the CDR3: TGTGCCAGCAGGACAGGGGGATACACCGGGGAGCTGTTTTTT. It codes for CASRTGGYTGELFF.

The V call is TRBV2, the J call TRBJ1-3; unclear D gene. The CDR3 sequence is 16 residues long. V was cut by 6 bases and J by 0 bases, with 15 bases left in between. The germline V gene has CDR1 SNHLY and CDR2 FYNNEI. CDR3 sequence reads: CASSQMTTPSGNTIYF. In DNA, the CDR3 is TGTGCCAGCAGCCAAATGACGACACCCTCTGGAAACACCATATATTTT.

The rearrangement links TRBV7-9 to TRBJ2-3; D tentatively reads TRBD1 or TRBD2 (5 bases each). Trimming pared 3 bases from V and 5 bases from J, leaving 15 bases between. The CDR3 spans 15 residues. Germline assignment: CDR1 SEHNR and CDR2 FQNEAQ (reference sequence). This chain's CDR3 is CASSFIIGAVDTQYF. In nucleotides, the CDR3 is TGTGCCAGCAGCTTTATCATCGGGGCTGTAGATACGCAGTATTTT. Combining the CDR3 with reference TRBV7-9 and TRBJ2-3 gives the whole variable domain DTGVSQNPRHKITKRGQNVTFRCDPISEHNRLYWYRQTLGQGPEFLTYFQNEAQLEKSRLLSDRFSAERPKGSFSTLEIQRTEQGDSAMYLCASSFIIGAVDTQYFGPGTRLTVL.